The TCR beta chain described here comes from a study of CD8 T cells in Susac syndrome (dated by TCRdb to about 2019). About the full investigation: Whether CD8+ T cell activation and differentiation in Susac syndrome was antigen driven was tested using repertoire sequencing.

RNA was extracted with the RNeasy kit and roughly 0.5 to 1 ug was reverse transcribed using random hexamers. The immunoSEQ multiplex PCR assay, covering 54 Vbeta and 13 Jbeta segments, was used to amplify TCR beta CDR3 regions. PCR amplification bias was corrected by using a synthetic template baseline for primer optimization and computational correction. The authors' pipeline ran thus. Reads were assigned to V, D and J genes according to IMGT and analyzed in immunoSEQ Analyzer, with only productive sequences retained. Clonality was computed as one minus Shannon entropy normalized by log2 of the number of productive unique sequences. For each patient and control, public and private clones were evaluated among the 100 most prevalent clones. A clone was defined as Susac-specific if it was absent from the healthy and MS cohorts, from some 1,100 published viral clones and from other ImmuneACCESS disease sequences. The public reads were reprocessed in TCRdb via fastp at Q25 and MiXCR, keeping in-frame beta chains. Each entry merges the rows of one CDR3 protein and shows their most common DNA and genes. The V and J calls come from TCRdb's annotation, not from the publication. The sample records around 130,000 distinct CDR3 sequences, roughly 95% of which are singletons. Clones ranked in the top ten supply around 0.12% of the sample.

Peripheral blood CD8+ and CD4+ T cells from healthy donors, Susac syndrome patients and multiple sclerosis patients were profiled by high-throughput TCR beta sequencing. Healthy donors were included as age- and sex-matched controls. Bulk CD8+ and CD4+ T cells were purified magnetically by negative isolation, whereas CD8+ TEMRA cells were enriched by FACS. Blood was collected in EDTA tubes and processed within 24 hours, with PBMCs isolated through density gradient centrifugation. PBMCs intended for TCR sequencing were cryopreserved in liquid nitrogen and were subsequently thawed in a 37 degrees C water bath. A purity of at least 90% was achieved for sorted or isolated CD4+, CD8+ and CD8+ TEMRA cells. Taken from cysteine to phenylalanine, the CDR3 has 15 residues. Solely the CDR3 DNA is kept, with 45 bases framed from the first base. The junction carries 10 bases between V and J, which are trimmed by 2 bases and 0 bases respectively. In the germline V gene, CDR1 corresponds to MNHEY and CDR2 to SVGAGI.

What the study reported, not specific to this receptor: The number of individuals in the TCR sequencing and HLA analysis was recognized as being relatively small.

On this clonotype itself: The antigen it binds to is not known. Qualities for individual bases were not recorded, and no much larger clone is one base off.

This chain joins TRBV6-5 to TRBJ1-1; the D gene is unclear. The sequence was obtained from a human donor in good health. Source material: CD4+ T cells from PBMCs. In nucleotides, the sequence is TGTGCCAGCAGTTACCTCCCTCCCATGAACACTGAAGCTTTCTTT. It translates as CASSYLPPMNTEAFF.